The following is a T cell receptor beta chain sequence with its context. The authors' processing: For nucleated cells, counts were estimated from reference gene primer amplification. Clones were sequenced by immunoSEQ multiplex PCR, and TCRdb holds only the in-frame ones, with some missing. V and J calls and clone size are given by that table; D and trimming were obtained from the DNA. The sample has 250,000 to 350,000 clones, 89% seen once. Looked up from germline, CDR1 is MGHRA and CDR2 is YSYEKL. V was pared by 5 bases and J by 3 bases, with 8 bases of the junction left unmatched. The CDR3 runs 15 residues. This specimen comes from a study of blood T cell repertoires in COVID-19. Study overall: Researchers got acute and convalescent COVID-19 samples from the United States, Italy and Spain. T cells, B-cell-depleted T cells, or PBMCs provided the cDNA or gDNA that served as material.

The clonotype was recovered from a woman aged 55-69 years with acute or convalescent COVID-19. This chain links TRBV4-1 with TRBJ1-1, with 8 bases lining up with TRBD1. The sequencing sample was made of peripheral blood. CDR3 in amino acids: CASSLGQVGDTEAFF. The CDR3 DNA sequence: TGCGCCAGCAGCTTGGGACAGGTTGGAGACACTGAAGCTTTCTTT.